The entry below describes one T cell receptor (beta chain). The specificity of this receptor is unknown. No base qualities exist here, and no much larger clone lies one base off it. This specimen comes from a study of OX40 agonist ivuxolimab in advanced cancers. Context from the whole study: Ivuxolimab was a fully human IgG2 agonistic monoclonal antibody targeting the costimulatory receptor OX40 (CD134). Of the roughly 52 dose-escalation patients, hepatocellular carcinoma was present in about 20, melanoma in around 15, renal cell carcinoma in 9 and head and neck cancer in 9. Partial responses occurred in three dose-escalation patients, of whom one had hepatocellular carcinoma and two had cutaneous melanoma. Patients were allowed to have had prior anti-PD-1, anti-PD-L1 or anti-CTLA-4 therapy, and more than 35% of the dose-escalation patients had been treated with checkpoint inhibitors. Peripheral TCRbeta sequencing was intended to test whether TCR sequence diversity was altered and clonal T-cell expansion was caused by ivuxolimab. A male proportion of roughly 80% and a mean age of around 60 years, ranging from about 23 to 90, were recorded for the dose-escalation cohort. The paper describes the monotherapy dose-escalation part (N of about 52 patients) of the phase I trial of ivuxolimab. Intravenous ivuxolimab was administered to patients every 2 weeks at six dose levels: 0.01, 0.1, 0.3, 1.5, 3 and 10 mg/kg. Results and caveats for the whole study, not just this receptor: At doses from 0.1 to 3.0 mg/kg, clonal expansion was seen in both CD4+ and CD8+ blood T cells between baseline and week 6. Which antigens the clonally expanded peripheral T cells were specific for was not determined. In partial responders in the 0.1-3.0 mg/kg groups, normalized peripheral clonal expansion was found to be among the lowest, especially among CD8+ T cells. Low levels of normalized T-cell clonal expansion were also shown by some nonresponding patients. On average, CD8+ T cells showed more expanded clones than CD4+ T cells after ivuxolimab.

Patients with autoimmune disease history or receiving systemic immunosuppression were excluded from the trial. Peripheral blood for TCR sequencing was collected from all dose cohorts at baseline, on cycle 4 day 1, and on cycle 7 day 1. The samples were taken from a phase I, first-in-human, multicenter, open-label dose-escalation trial of ivuxolimab. Adults with locally advanced or metastatic melanoma, renal cell carcinoma, hepatocellular carcinoma or head and neck squamous cell carcinoma were enrolled in the trial. CD4+ and CD8+ T cells were sorted separately from peripheral blood before TCR sequencing. Genomic DNA was extracted from sorted cells for sequencing of the TCRbeta CDR3 region. The immunoSEQ Assay was used for sequencing of TCRbeta CDR3 regions. Imported from immuneACCESS, the table was reduced by TCRdb to in-frame sequences with V and J called. These copies leave out some clones; in studies compared against another copy, an unresolved V gene accounts for under half, and the cause of the remainder is not known. Counted in this sample were approximately 90,000 clones; about 89% of them appeared once. In total, the top ten clones hold approximately 8.4% of the sample.

From a lookup of the germline V gene, CDR1 and CDR2 are SQVTM and ANQGSEA. Its CDR3 holds 11 amino acids, cysteine through phenylalanine. Left in the record is the CDR3 DNA by itself, 33 bases read in frame from the first base. V lost 3 bases and J lost 9 bases; the stretch between them is 9 bases long. The sequence derives from an adult with an advanced solid tumor such as melanoma, head and neck, liver or kidney cancer. The material was CD4+ or CD8+ T cells sorted from blood, obtained in a trial of the OX40 agonist ivuxolimab. This sequence uses TRBV29-1 and TRBJ2-1; the D gene identity is not certain. The CDR3: CSVDLVVEQFF. The DNA reads as follows: TGCAGCGTTGATCTTGTGGTTGAGCAGTTCTTC.